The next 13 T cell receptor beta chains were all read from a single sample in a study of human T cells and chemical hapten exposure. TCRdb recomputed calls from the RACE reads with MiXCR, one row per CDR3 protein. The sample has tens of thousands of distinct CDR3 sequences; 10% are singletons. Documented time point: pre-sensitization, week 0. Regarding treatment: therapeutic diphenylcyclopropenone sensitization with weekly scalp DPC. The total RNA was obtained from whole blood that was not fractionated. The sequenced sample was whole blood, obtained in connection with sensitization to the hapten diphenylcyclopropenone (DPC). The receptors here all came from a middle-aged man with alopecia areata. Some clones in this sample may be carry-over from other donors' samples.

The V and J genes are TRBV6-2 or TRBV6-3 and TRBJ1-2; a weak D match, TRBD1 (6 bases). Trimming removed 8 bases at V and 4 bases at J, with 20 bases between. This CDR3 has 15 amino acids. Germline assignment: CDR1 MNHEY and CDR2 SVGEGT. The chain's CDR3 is CASVGPAGAPYGYTF. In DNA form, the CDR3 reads TGTGCCAGCGTTGGACCAGCAGGGGCCCCCTATGGCTACACCTTC.

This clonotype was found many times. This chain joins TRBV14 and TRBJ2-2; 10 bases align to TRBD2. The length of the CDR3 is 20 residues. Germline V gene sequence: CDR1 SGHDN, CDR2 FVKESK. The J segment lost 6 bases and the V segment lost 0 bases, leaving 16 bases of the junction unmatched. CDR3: CASSQDPRAGGPIFSGELFF. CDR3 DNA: TGTGCCAGCAGCCAAGATCCTCGAGCGGGAGGGCCTATTTTTTCCGGGGAGCTGTTTTTT.

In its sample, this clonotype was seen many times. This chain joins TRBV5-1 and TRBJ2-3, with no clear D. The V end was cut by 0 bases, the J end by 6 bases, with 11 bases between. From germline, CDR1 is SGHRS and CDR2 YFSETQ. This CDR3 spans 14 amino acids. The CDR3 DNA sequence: TGCGCCAGCAGCTTGGCCGTTTACGCGGATACGCAGTATTTT. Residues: CASSLAVYADTQYF. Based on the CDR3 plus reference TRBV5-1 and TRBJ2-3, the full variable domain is KAGVTQTPRYLIKTRGQQVTLSCSPISGHRSVSWYQQTPGQGLQFLFEYFSETQRNKGNFPGRFSGRQFSNSRSEMNVSTLELGDSALYLCASSLAVYADTQYFGPGTRLTVL.

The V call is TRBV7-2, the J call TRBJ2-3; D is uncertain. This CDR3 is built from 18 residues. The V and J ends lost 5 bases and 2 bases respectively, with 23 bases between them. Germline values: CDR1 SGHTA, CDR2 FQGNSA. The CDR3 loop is CASSQGPPMDGVTDTQYF. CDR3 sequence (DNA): TGTGCCAGCAGCCAAGGTCCGCCTATGGATGGTGTCACAGATACGCAGTATTTT.

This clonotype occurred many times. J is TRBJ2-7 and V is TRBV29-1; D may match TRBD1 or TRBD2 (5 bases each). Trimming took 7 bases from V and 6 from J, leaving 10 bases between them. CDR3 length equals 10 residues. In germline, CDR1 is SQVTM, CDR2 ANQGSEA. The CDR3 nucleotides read TGCAGCGCCGAGGGACCCGAGCAGTACTTC. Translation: CSAEGPEQYF.

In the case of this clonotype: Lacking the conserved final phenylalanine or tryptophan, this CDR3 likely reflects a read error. DNA of the CDR3: TGTGCCAGCAGTACTTTCGCGGGATCCTACGAGCAGTACTAC. As protein: CASSTFAGSYEQYY. This sequence joins TRBV6-2 or TRBV6-3 and TRBJ2-7; TRBD2 might be the D (6 bases). The CDR3 extends over 14 amino acids. V was trimmed by 5 bases and J by 1 base, leaving 12 bases between them. Germline V gives CDR1 MNHEY, CDR2 SVGEGT.

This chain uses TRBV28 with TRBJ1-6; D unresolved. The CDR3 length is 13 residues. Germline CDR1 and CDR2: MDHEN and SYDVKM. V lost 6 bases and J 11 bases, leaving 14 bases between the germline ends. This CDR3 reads CASRLTSSPPLHF. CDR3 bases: TGTGCCAGCAGACTCACCAGTAGCCCACCCCTCCACTTT.

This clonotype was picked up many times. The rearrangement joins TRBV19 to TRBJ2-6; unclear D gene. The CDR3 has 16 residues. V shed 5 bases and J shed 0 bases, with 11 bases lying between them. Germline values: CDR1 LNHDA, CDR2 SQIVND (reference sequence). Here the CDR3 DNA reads TGTGCCAGTAGTCATAAAGGTGGCTCTGGGGCCAACGTCCTGACTTTC. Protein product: CASSHKGGSGANVLTF. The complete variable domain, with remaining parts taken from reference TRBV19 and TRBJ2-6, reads DGGITQSPKYLFRKEGQNVTLSCEQNLNHDAMYWYRQDPGQGLRLIYYSQIVNDFQKGDIAEGYSVSREKKESFPLTVTSAQKNPTAFYLCASSHKGGSGANVLTFGAGSRLTVL.

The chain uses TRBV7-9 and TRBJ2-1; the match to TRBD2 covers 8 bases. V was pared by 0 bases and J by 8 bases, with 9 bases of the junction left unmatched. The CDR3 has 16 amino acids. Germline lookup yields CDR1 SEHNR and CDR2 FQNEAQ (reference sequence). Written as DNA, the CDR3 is TGTGCCAGCAGCTTAGCGTTGAGCGGGAGTTTCGATGAGCAGTTCTTC. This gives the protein CASSLALSGSFDEQFF.

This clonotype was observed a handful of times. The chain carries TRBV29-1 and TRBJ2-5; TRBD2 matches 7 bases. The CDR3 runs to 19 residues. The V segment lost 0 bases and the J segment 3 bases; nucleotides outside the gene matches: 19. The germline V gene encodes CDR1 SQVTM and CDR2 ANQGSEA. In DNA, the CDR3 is TGCAGCGTTGAAGATCAGGGCGGGAGAGGGCCAAAAGGAGAAGAGACCCAGTACTTC. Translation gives CSVEDQGGRGPKGEETQYF.

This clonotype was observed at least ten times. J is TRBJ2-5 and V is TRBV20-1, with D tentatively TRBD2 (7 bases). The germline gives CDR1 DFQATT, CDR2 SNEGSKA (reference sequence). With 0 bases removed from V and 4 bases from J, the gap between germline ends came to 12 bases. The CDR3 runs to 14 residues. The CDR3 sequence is CSARDGEGGETQYF. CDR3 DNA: TGCAGTGCTAGAGATGGGGAGGGGGGAGAGACCCAGTACTTC.

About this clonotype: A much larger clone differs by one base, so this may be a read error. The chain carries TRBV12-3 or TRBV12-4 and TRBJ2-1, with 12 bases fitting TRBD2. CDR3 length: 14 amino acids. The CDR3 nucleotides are TGTGCCAGCAGTTGGTCTAGCGGGAGGGATGAGCGGTTCTTC. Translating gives CASSWSSGRDERFF.

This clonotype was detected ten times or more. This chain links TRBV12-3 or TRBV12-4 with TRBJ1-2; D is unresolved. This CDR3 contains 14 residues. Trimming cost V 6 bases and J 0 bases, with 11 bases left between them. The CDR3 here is CASRVGSPNYGYTF. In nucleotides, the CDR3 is TGTGCCAGCAGGGTAGGCAGTCCTAACTATGGCTACACCTTC.